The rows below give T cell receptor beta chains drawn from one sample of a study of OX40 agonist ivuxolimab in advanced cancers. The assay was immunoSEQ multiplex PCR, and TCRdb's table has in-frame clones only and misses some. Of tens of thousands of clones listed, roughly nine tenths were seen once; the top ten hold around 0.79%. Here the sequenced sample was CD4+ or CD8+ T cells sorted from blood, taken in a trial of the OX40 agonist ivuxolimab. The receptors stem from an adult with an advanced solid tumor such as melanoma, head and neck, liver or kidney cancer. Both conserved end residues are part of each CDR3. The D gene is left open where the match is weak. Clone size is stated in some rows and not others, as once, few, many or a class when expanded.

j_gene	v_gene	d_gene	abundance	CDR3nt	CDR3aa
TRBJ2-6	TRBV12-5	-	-	TGTGCTAGTGCCTCGAGCTCTGGGGCCAACGTCCTGACTTTC	CASASSSGANVLTF
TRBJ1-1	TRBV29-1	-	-	TGCAGCGCCGGACGGCAGAACACTGAAGCTTTCTTT	CSAGRQNTEAFF
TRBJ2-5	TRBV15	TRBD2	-	TGTGCCACCAGCAGAGATCGAGCGGGGCCCCAAGAGACCCAGTACTTC	CATSRDRAGPQETQYF
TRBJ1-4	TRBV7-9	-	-	TGTGCCAGCAGCTCGACCGAAAAACTGTTTTTT	CASSSTEKLFF
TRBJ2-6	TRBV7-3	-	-	TGTGCCAGCAGCTCTGGTACAGGGTCCGGGGCCAACGTCCTGACTTTC	CASSSGTGSGANVLTF
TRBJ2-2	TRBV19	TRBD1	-	TGTGCCAGTAGTATCAGGCAGGGGGCAATCGGGGAGCTGTTTTTT	CASSIRQGAIGELFF
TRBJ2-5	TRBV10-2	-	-	TGCGCCAGCGTCGAGGTGCCCAGGGGGACCCAGTACTTC	CASVEVPRGTQYF
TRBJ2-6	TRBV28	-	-	TGTGCCAGCAGGCCTCGGGGCTCTGGGGCCAACGTCCTGACTTTC	CASRPRGSGANVLTF
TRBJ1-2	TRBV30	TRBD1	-	TGTGCCTGGACACAGGGGGTCTACTATGGCTACACCTTC	CAWTQGVYYGYTF
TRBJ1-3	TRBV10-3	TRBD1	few	TGTGCCATCAGTGAGGTAGGGGGCGCGACCCGGGGACTTGGAAACACCATATATTTT	CAISEVGGATRGLGNTIYF
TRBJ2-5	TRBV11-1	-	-	TGTGCCAGCCGGGGCGGGACCCAGTACTTC	CASRGGTQYF
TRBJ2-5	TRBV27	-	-	TGTGCCAGCAGTTTAGGTGGGTTGGCGGGAGAGACCCAGTACTTC	CASSLGGLAGETQYF
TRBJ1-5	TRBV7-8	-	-	TGTGCCAGCAGCTTAGACAGCGTAAGCAATCAGCCCCAGCATTTT	CASSLDSVSNQPQHF
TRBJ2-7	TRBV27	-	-	TGTGCCAGCAGTTATCGTATTGGGGGGAACGAGCAGTACTTC	CASSYRIGGNEQYF
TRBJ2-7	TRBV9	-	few	TGTGCCAGCAGCGGAGCGACGGCCTACGAGCAGTACTTC	CASSGATAYEQYF
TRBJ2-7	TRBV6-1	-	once	TGTGCCAGCGGCTCCTACGAGCAGTACTTC	CASGSYEQYF
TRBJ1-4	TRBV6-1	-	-	TGTGCCAGCAGTACTACACAGGGAGGGAGTGAAAAACTGTTTTTT	CASSTTQGGSEKLFF
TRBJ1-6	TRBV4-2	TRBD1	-	TGTGCCAGCAGCTTCGACAGGGTCAATTCACCCCTCCACTTT	CASSFDRVNSPLHF
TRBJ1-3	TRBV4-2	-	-	TGTGCCAGCAGCCAAGATTTAGGGGAGGATGGAAACACCATATATTTT	CASSQDLGEDGNTIYF
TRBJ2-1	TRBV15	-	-	TGTGCCACCTCCTCAAGCCAGGGACACAATGAGCAGTTCTTC	CATSSSQGHNEQFF